Below are 16 T cell receptor beta chains sequenced from a single sample in a study of lymphopenia after photon versus proton radiotherapy. TCRdb's table, derived via immunoSEQ multiplex PCR, lists solely in-frame clones and lacks some. The table has 45,000 to 65,000 clones, around 88% seen once. Sequencing was performed on peripheral blood, taken from a patient treated with photon-based radiotherapy. All receptors come from a man aged 50-59 years with gastric cancer.

This clone has at least ten counts. This chain links TRBV21-1 with TRBJ2-5. TRBV21-1 is termed a pseudogene. This CDR3 region has 14 residues. The CDR3 nucleotides read TGTGCCAGCAGCCCCTCGAGGGGATTAGAGACCCAGTACTTC. Its protein is CASSPSRGLETQYF.

The chain combines TRBV10-3 with TRBJ1-2; D gene unclear. The CDR3 spans 14 residues. Germline CDR1 and CDR2: ENHRY and SYGVKD. The V end lost 6 bases, the J end lost 7 bases, and 18 bases lay between the germline ends. The CDR3 loop is CAIRQEKFLAGYTF. CDR3 nucleotide sequence: TGTGCCATCAGGCAGGAGAAGTTTCTAGCTGGCTACACCTTC.

The J gene is TRBJ2-1, the V gene TRBV29-1; D gene unclear. The CDR3 is 11 residues long. Germline V gene sequence: CDR1 SQVTM, CDR2 ANQGSEA. Trimming removed 7 bases at V and 0 bases at J, with 4 bases between. CDR3 in amino acids: CSEASYNEQFF. The CDR3 bases are TGCAGCGAGGCCTCCTACAATGAGCAGTTCTTC.

The chain uses TRBV5-1 and TRBJ1-4; TRBD1 is a possible D gene (5 bases). The CDR3 sequence is 14 residues long. Trimming pared 0 bases from V and 6 bases from J, leaving 9 bases between. Germline values: CDR1 SGHRS, CDR2 YFSETQ. CDR3 bases: TGCGCCAGCAGCTTGGTGGGGCGGGATGAAAAACTGTTTTTT. Translation gives CASSLVGRDEKLFF. The full variable domain, in which reference TRBV5-1 and TRBJ1-4 provide the parts outside the CDR3, is KAGVTQTPRYLIKTRGQQVTLSCSPISGHRSVSWYQQTPGQGLQFLFEYFSETQRNKGNFPGRFSGRQFSNSRSEMNVSTLELGDSALYLCASSLVGRDEKLFFGSGTQLSVL.

V and J are TRBV10-3 and TRBJ2-1; D ambiguous. Per the germline V gene, CDR1 is ENHRY and CDR2 is SYGVKD. The CDR3 length is 12 residues. V shed 5 bases and J shed 5 bases, with 7 bases lying between them. For the CDR3, the DNA is TGTGCCATCAGTAGCCGGGACAATGAGCAGTTCTTC. This sequence encodes CAISSRDNEQFF.

The J gene is TRBJ2-7, the V gene TRBV11-2, with 10 bases fitting TRBD2. With 1 base clipped from V and 6 bases from J, the junction kept 6 bases outside the gene matches. The CDR3 consists of 15 residues. The germline V gene has CDR1 SGHAT and CDR2 FQNNGV. In DNA form, the CDR3 reads TGTGCCAGCAGCTTAGCCAGTAGACTAGCGGGCGAGCAGTACTTC. This codes for CASSLASRLAGEQYF. The whole variable domain, remainder taken from reference TRBV11-2 and TRBJ2-7, is EAGVAQSPRYKIIEKRQSVAFWCNPISGHATLYWYQQILGQGPKLLIQFQNNGVVDDSQLPKDRFSAERLKGVDSTLKIQPAKLEDSAVYLCASSLASRLAGEQYFGPGTRLTVT.

V usage is TRBV2 and J usage is TRBJ2-5; 10 positions match TRBD2. Germline-derived CDR1 and CDR2 are SNHLY and FYNNEI. Germline trimming cut 7 bases from V and 0 bases from J; bases unmatched to any gene: 2. CDR3 length equals 14 residues. The DNA for the CDR3 is TGTGCCAGCATCGGACTAGCGGACCAAGAGACCCAGTACTTC. It specifies CASIGLADQETQYF.

The chain employs TRBV18 and TRBJ2-7; tentatively, D is TRBD1 or TRBD2 (5 bases each). The V gene's germline CDR1 is KGHSH and CDR2 LQKENI. CDR3 size: 16 residues. V was pared by 0 bases and J by 2 bases, with 14 bases between. CDR3 loop: CASSPPGLGVAYEQYF. CDR3 coding DNA: TGTGCCAGCTCACCACCAGGTTTGGGGGTGGCCTACGAGCAGTACTTC.

This clone was found a few times. J is TRBJ2-5 and V is TRBV5-1, with unresolved D. The CDR3 extends over 11 amino acids. Between the trimmed V and J ends, which lost 0 bases and 3 bases, there was a span of 0 bases. Germline loops: CDR1 SGHRS, CDR2 YFSETQ. The CDR3: CASSLEETQYF. CDR3 nucleotide sequence: TGCGCCAGCAGCTTGGAAGAGACCCAGTACTTC.

J is TRBJ2-5 and V is TRBV5-6; a possible D gene is TRBD1 (6 bases). The CDR3 covers 16 residues. V was trimmed by 0 bases and J by 4 bases, leaving 16 bases between them. The germline V gene has CDR1 SGHDT and CDR2 YYEEEE. The CDR3 is CASSLGARGMGETQYF. The CDR3 nucleotides are TGTGCCAGCAGCTTGGGAGCTAGGGGGATGGGAGAGACCCAGTACTTC.

For this clone: The sample has other DNA sequences that encode this CDR3 too. This chain connects TRBV5-1 to TRBJ2-2; 7 bases align to TRBD2. Germline CDR1 is SGHRS and CDR2 is YFSETQ. Trimming at V came to 0 bases and at J to 5 bases, leaving 4 bases not matched to a gene. CDR3 length: 15 amino acids. CDR3 protein: CASSLVAGDTGELFF. The CDR3 coding sequence is TGCGCCAGCAGCTTGGTTGCGGGGGATACCGGGGAGCTGTTTTTT.

The chain has TRBV18 and TRBJ1-2; D perhaps matches TRBD1 (5 bases). The CDR3 consists of 14 residues. The V end was cut by 3 bases, the J end by 7 bases, with 15 bases between. Germline values: CDR1 KGHSH, CDR2 LQKENI. The CDR3: CASSPGSGDGGYTF. The CDR3 DNA reads TGTGCCAGCTCACCGGGGTCGGGGGATGGTGGCTACACCTTC.

This clone has just one count. The genes are TRBV9 and TRBJ2-1, with TRBD1 matching 12 bases. V gave up 4 bases and J gave up 9 bases; unmatched junction bases: 8. Germline assignment: CDR1 SGDLS and CDR2 YYNGEE. The CDR3 covers 15 residues. CDR3: CASSPWGQGASEQFF. Written as DNA, the CDR3 is TGTGCCAGCAGCCCCTGGGGACAGGGGGCAAGTGAGCAGTTCTTC. The complete variable domain, with remaining parts taken from reference TRBV9 and TRBJ2-1, reads DSGVTQTPKHLITATGQRVTLRCSPRSGDLSVYWYQQSLDQGLQFLIQYYNGEERAKGNILERFSAQQFPDLHSELNLSSLELGDSALYFCASSPWGQGASEQFFGPGTRLTVL.

This chain uses TRBV5-6 with TRBJ1-2; D gene uncertain. Germline CDR1 is SGHDT and CDR2 is YYEEEE. CDR3 length: 13 amino acids. V lost 0 bases and J lost 8, with 11 bases in between. The CDR3 DNA is TGTGCCAGCAGCTTGGGAGGGAGCGGCGGCTACACCTTC. This sequence encodes CASSLGGSGGYTF.

This rearrangement joins TRBV19 to TRBJ2-2; weak D call: TRBD2 (6 bases). This CDR3 contains 15 residues. V was pared by 5 bases and J by 0 bases, with 10 bases between. The germline CDR1 and CDR2 sequences are LNHDA and SQIVND (reference sequence). The CDR3 region is CASSWTTTNTGELFF. The CDR3 DNA is TGTGCCAGTAGTTGGACTACAACGAACACCGGGGAGCTGTTTTTT.

The V and J genes are TRBV7-6 and TRBJ2-5; no definite D call. Germline CDR1 SGHVS, CDR2 FNYEAQ. V dropped 5 bases and J dropped 5 bases, with 12 bases sitting between them. The CDR3 spans 13 residues. The CDR3 protein is CASSPDTWETQYF. The CDR3 DNA follows: TGTGCCAGCAGCCCTGACACTTGGGAGACCCAGTACTTC.